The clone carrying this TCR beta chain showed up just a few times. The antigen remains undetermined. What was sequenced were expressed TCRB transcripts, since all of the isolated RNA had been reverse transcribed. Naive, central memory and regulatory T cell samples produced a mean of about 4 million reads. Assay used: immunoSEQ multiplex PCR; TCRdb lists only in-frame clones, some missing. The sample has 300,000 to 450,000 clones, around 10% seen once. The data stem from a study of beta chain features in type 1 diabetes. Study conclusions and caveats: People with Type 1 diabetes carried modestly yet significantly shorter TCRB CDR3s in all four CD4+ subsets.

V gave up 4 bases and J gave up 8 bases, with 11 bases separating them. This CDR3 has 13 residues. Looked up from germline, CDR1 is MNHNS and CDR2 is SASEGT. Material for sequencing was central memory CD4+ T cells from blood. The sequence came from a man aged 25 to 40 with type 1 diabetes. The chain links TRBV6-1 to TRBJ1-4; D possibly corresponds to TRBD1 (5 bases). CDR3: CASSAGSREKLFF. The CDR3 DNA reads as TGTGCCAGCAGTGCAGGGAGCAGGGAAAAACTGTTTTTT.